These 32 T cell receptor beta chains came from one sample sequenced in a study of identical twins. TCRdb passed the 5' RACE reads through MiXCR, listing each CDR3 protein once. The repertoire includes under 900,000 distinct CDR3 sequences, 9% to 15% of them detected once, and roughly 1.6% sits in the top ten. These data also formed part of another study, on yellow fever vaccine responses in identical twins.

Input material: PBMCs. These receptors all come from a woman aged 18-29 years in good health.

This clonotype was seen ten or more times. The chain has TRBV10-3 and TRBJ1-6, with D uncertain. The germline gives CDR1 ENHRY, CDR2 SYGVKD. The germline V and J ends were trimmed by 6 bases and 7 bases, with 7 bases remaining between them. This CDR3 region has 12 residues. This chain's CDR3 is CAISAGNSPLHF. The DNA of the CDR3 is TGTGCCATCAGCGCCGGGAATTCACCCCTCCACTTT.

This clonotype was recorded at least ten times. The rearrangement links TRBV12-3 or TRBV12-4 to TRBJ1-2; 7 bases match TRBD1. The CDR3 is 14 amino acids. The V gene end was trimmed by 6 bases and the J gene end by 8 bases; junction bases not matched to a gene: 12. This CDR3 reads CASSAGTDLTGYTF. In DNA form, the CDR3 reads TGTGCCAGCAGCGCTGGGACAGATCTAACCGGCTACACCTTC.

The chain has TRBV28 and TRBJ1-4, with D maybe TRBD1 (6 bases). Per the germline V gene, CDR1 is MDHEN and CDR2 is SYDVKM. V lost 6 bases and J lost 8, with 19 bases in between. The CDR3 totals 15 residues. The CDR3 protein is CASRDTGIVGEKLFF. CDR3 DNA sequence: TGTGCCAGCAGAGATACAGGGATCGTAGGCGAAAAACTGTTTTTT.

The chain employs TRBV12-3 or TRBV12-4 and TRBJ2-7; 15 nucleotides align to TRBD2. Losses at the gene ends were 6 bases for V and 2 bases for J; bases not matched to a gene: 5. The CDR3 has 16 residues. The CDR3 sequence is CASRLGTSGGTYEQYF. In nucleotides, the CDR3 is TGTGCCAGCAGACTCGGGACTAGCGGGGGGACCTACGAGCAGTACTTC.

This clonotype was picked up a small number of times. The chain has TRBV28 and TRBJ2-1; 7 nucleotides line up with TRBD2. Germline trimming cut 5 bases from V and 9 bases from J; bases unmatched to any gene: 7. CDR3 length: 13 residues. CDR1 is MDHEN, CDR2 SYDVKM, per germline. The CDR3, as DNA: TGTGCCAGCAGTCCCCCTGGGGGGGTTGAGCAGTTCTTC. Its translation: CASSPPGGVEQFF.

The V and J genes are TRBV3-1 and TRBJ2-1, with TRBD2 as a possible D gene (5 bases). The CDR3 sequence is 13 residues long. Germline assignment: CDR1 LGHDT and CDR2 YNNKEL (reference sequence). V lost 0 bases and J lost 10, with 10 bases in between. This CDR3 reads CASSQEDWREQFF. CDR3 in DNA: TGTGCCAGCAGCCAAGAGGACTGGCGGGAGCAGTTCTTC.

The V and J genes are TRBV12-3 or TRBV12-4 and TRBJ1-1; D is uncertain. Trimming pared 10 bases from V and 5 bases from J, leaving 11 bases between. This CDR3 has 11 amino acids. The CDR3 spells CATQGRTEAFF. The CDR3 nucleotides are TGTGCCACCCAAGGACGGACTGAAGCTTTCTTT.

This clonotype came up many times. The chain carries TRBV12-3 or TRBV12-4 and TRBJ2-3; D unresolved. Deletions cut 6 bases from V and 3 bases from J, with 7 bases between. The CDR3 totals 12 residues. DNA for the CDR3: TGTGCCAGCAGACTGGAAACAGATACGCAGTATTTT. Encoded protein: CASRLETDTQYF.

This rearrangement joins TRBV6-2 or TRBV6-3 to TRBJ2-7; D gene ambiguous. Germline V gives CDR1 MNHEY, CDR2 SVGEGT. V lost 6 bases to trimming and J lost 3 bases, with 12 bases between them. CDR3 length: 13 amino acids. CDR3 in amino acids: CASSTQINYEQYF. The CDR3 nucleotides read TGTGCCAGCAGCACTCAGATTAACTACGAGCAGTACTTC.

The chain recombines TRBV11-2 with TRBJ2-5, with 7 nucleotides matching TRBD2. Germline V lookup: CDR1 SGHAT, CDR2 FQNNGV. This CDR3 region has 13 residues. Trimming took 3 bases from V and 3 from J; bases not matched to a gene: 1. This CDR3 reads CASSFTSEETQYF. DNA for the CDR3: TGTGCCAGCAGCTTTACTAGCGAAGAGACCCAGTACTTC.

Here the CDR3 DNA reads TGTGCCAGCAGCATAACTAGGCGGGAGGATTTCGTAGATGAGCAGTTCTTC. Encoded protein: CASSITRREDFVDEQFF. This chain links TRBV21-1 with TRBJ2-1; whether TRBD2, the table's D call, matches the DNA was not checked. TRBV21-1 is an annotated pseudogene. The CDR3 contains 17 residues.

This clonotype showed up just a few times. J is TRBJ1-2 and V is TRBV20-1; tentative D call: TRBD1 (5 bases). This CDR3 is built from 15 residues. Germline V lookup: CDR1 DFQATT, CDR2 SNEGSKA (reference sequence). The V gene lost 3 bases and the J gene lost 4 bases, with 18 bases spanning the gap. The CDR3 reads CSASTYTQGLYGYTF. CDR3 DNA sequence: TGCAGTGCTAGCACGTACACCCAGGGCCTCTATGGCTACACCTTC.

The chain links TRBV11-3 to TRBJ2-2; the D gene is possibly TRBD2 (5 bases). CDR3 length equals 15 residues. In germline, CDR1 is SGHNT, CDR2 YENEEA. V dropped 4 bases and J dropped 5 bases, with 14 bases sitting between them. The CDR3 DNA is TGTGCCAGCAGCTCCTTGGAGGTAGTAACCGGGGAGCTGTTTTTT. Encoded protein: CASSSLEVVTGELFF.

This chain connects TRBV12-5 to TRBJ2-7; D assignment may be TRBD1 or TRBD2 (5 bases each). V lost 5 bases and J 1 base, leaving 9 bases between the germline ends. The CDR3 consists of 13 residues. The germline V gene has CDR1 LGHNT and CDR2 FRNRAP. This CDR3 reads CASGRWGSYEQYF. In nucleotides, the CDR3 is TGTGCTAGTGGTCGGTGGGGGTCCTACGAGCAGTACTTC.

This clonotype was seen repeatedly, ten times or more. This chain joins TRBV12-3 or TRBV12-4 and TRBJ2-3; 8 bases are shared with TRBD2. This CDR3 comprises 14 residues. The V segment lost 8 bases and the J segment 1 base; nucleotides outside the gene matches: 5. CDR3 amino acids: CASLRTSRTDTQYF. CDR3 bases: TGTGCCAGCCTAAGGACTAGCCGCACAGATACGCAGTATTTT.

This clonotype was counted only a few times. The chain combines TRBV28 with TRBJ1-6; 9 bases fit TRBD1. Germline values: CDR1 MDHEN, CDR2 SYDVKM. Germline trimming cut 5 bases from V and 9 bases from J; bases unmatched to any gene: 17. The CDR3 spans 18 residues. CDR3: CASSPRHRTGEGSSPLHF. DNA for the CDR3: TGTGCCAGCAGTCCACGACACCGGACAGGGGAAGGTAGTTCACCCCTCCACTTT.

The genes are TRBV6-1 and TRBJ1-5; a possible D gene is TRBD1 (5 bases). The CDR3 loop spans 13 amino acids. V dropped 8 bases and J dropped 4 bases, with 12 bases sitting between them. Germline V lookup: CDR1 MNHNS, CDR2 SASEGT. The DNA of the CDR3 is TGTGCCAGCGGGGACGGGCCAAATCAGCCCCAGCATTTT. It encodes CASGDGPNQPQHF.

This clonotype was counted only a few times. The CDR3 protein is CASTDPGGFNQPQHF. The CDR3, as DNA: TGCGCCAGCACCGATCCAGGGGGCTTCAATCAGCCCCAGCATTTT. The rearrangement joins TRBV5-1 to TRBJ1-5; 8 bases are a match to TRBD1. The CDR3 loop spans 15 amino acids. Trimming cost V 6 bases and J 3 bases; bases outside gene matches: 8. The V gene's germline CDR1 is SGHRS and CDR2 YFSETQ.

This clonotype was counted a few times. This chain connects TRBV7-3 to TRBJ1-1; 7 bases agree with TRBD1. Germline CDR1 SGHTA, CDR2 FQGTGA. V lost 0 bases and J lost 5; bases outside the gene matches: 6. CDR3 length equals 15 residues. The CDR3 here is CASSLTKQGFTEAFF. CDR3 DNA: TGTGCCAGCAGCTTAACGAAACAGGGGTTTACTGAAGCTTTCTTT.

In this sample, this clonotype turned up a few times. The gene calls are TRBV20-1 and TRBJ2-7; D gene ambiguous. The ends were cut back, 1 base at V and 4 bases at J, with 5 bases in the middle. Germline loops: CDR1 DFQATT, CDR2 SNEGSKA (reference sequence). The CDR3 runs to 11 residues. The CDR3 protein is CSARGLYEQYV. The CDR3 bases are TGCAGTGCTAGAGGGTTATACGAGCAGTACGTC.

This clonotype was seen more than once but under ten times. The gene calls are TRBV15 and TRBJ1-6; 9 bases are shared with TRBD1. V was clipped by 5 bases and J by 9 bases; unmatched bases: 8. Germline V lookup: CDR1 LNHNV, CDR2 YYDKDF (reference sequence). This CDR3 is 15 amino acids long. The CDR3 reads CATSGTTGGSSPLHF. DNA for the CDR3: TGTGCCACCAGCGGTACGACAGGGGGTAGTTCACCCCTCCACTTT.

This clonotype was detected only a few times. This sequence joins TRBV7-6 and TRBJ2-3, with D hard to call. The germline V and J ends were trimmed by 5 bases and 4 bases, with 13 bases remaining between them. Germline CDR1 and CDR2: SGHVS and FNYEAQ. The CDR3 contains 14 residues. CDR3 sequence reads: CASSPSQRSDTQYF. The CDR3 bases are TGTGCCAGCAGCCCCTCCCAGCGTTCAGATACGCAGTATTTT.

This clonotype appeared many times. J is TRBJ2-1 and V is TRBV20-1; 7 bases are shared with TRBD2. CDR3 length: 14 amino acids. Per the germline V gene, CDR1 is DFQATT and CDR2 is SNEGSKA (reference sequence). J gave up 4 bases and V 3 bases, and 6 bases lay outside the gene matches. DNA of the CDR3: TGCAGTGCTAGTCTAGCGGAAATATACAATGAGCAGTTCTTC. It codes for CSASLAEIYNEQFF.

V and J are TRBV2 and TRBJ1-2; D gene ambiguous. Germline lookup yields CDR1 SNHLY and CDR2 FYNNEI. The CDR3 is 13 amino acids. Trimming left V 5 bases short and J 6 bases short, with 13 bases between. The CDR3: CASSSGPGDGYTF. The DNA of the CDR3 is TGTGCCAGCAGTTCCGGGCCCGGGGATGGCTACACCTTC.

The rearrangement uses TRBV6-5 and TRBJ2-7, with 7 bases fitting TRBD1. The CDR3 extends over 18 amino acids. Trimming cost V 0 bases and J 4 bases; bases outside gene matches: 15. Germline loops: CDR1 MNHEY, CDR2 SVGAGI. CDR3 amino acids: CASSYSTPLRDRYYEQYF. The CDR3 nucleotides read TGTGCCAGCAGTTACTCCACTCCCCTCCGGGACAGATATTACGAGCAGTACTTC.

V and J are TRBV24-1 and TRBJ2-7, with 9 bases lining up with TRBD1. The CDR3 totals 16 residues. Germline V gene lookup returns CDR1 KGHDR and CDR2 SFDVKD. The V segment lost 3 bases and the J segment 0 bases; nucleotides outside the gene matches: 5. DNA of the CDR3: TGTGCCACCAGTGATGGAGGGACAGGGAGCTCCTACGAGCAGTACTTC. Translating it yields CATSDGGTGSSYEQYF.

The J gene is TRBJ1-1, the V gene TRBV15, with 7 positions matching TRBD1. V was clipped by 5 bases and J by 7 bases; unmatched bases: 7. This CDR3 spans 13 amino acids. Looked up from germline, CDR1 is LNHNV and CDR2 is YYDKDF (reference sequence). CDR3 nucleotide sequence: TGTGCCACCAGCGGGACAGACGGATTTGAAGCTTTCTTT. Its translation is CATSGTDGFEAFF. The whole variable domain, remainder taken from reference TRBV15 and TRBJ1-1, is DAMVIQNPRYQVTQFGKPVTLSCSQTLNHNVMYWYQQKSSQAPKLLFHYYDKDFNNEADTPDNFQSRRPNTSFCFLDIRSPGLGDTAMYLCATSGTDGFEAFFGQGTRLTVV.

This clonotype was seen a handful of times. The chain joins TRBV28 to TRBJ2-2, with D possibly matching TRBD1 (5 bases). Trimming took off 6 bases at V and 5 bases at J, with 16 bases between the two ends. In germline, CDR1 is MDHEN, CDR2 SYDVKM. The length of the CDR3 is 15 residues. The CDR3 loop reads CASRGVGAGTGELFF. The CDR3 nucleotides read TGTGCCAGCAGAGGGGTAGGGGCTGGGACCGGGGAGCTGTTTTTT.

The J gene is TRBJ2-1, the V gene TRBV7-6; possibly TRBD1 or TRBD2 for D (5 bases each). Germline V gene data show CDR1 as SGHVS and CDR2 as FNYEAQ. There are 15 residues in the CDR3. The germline V and J ends were trimmed by 2 bases and 7 bases, with 15 bases remaining between them. The CDR3 here is CASSLYDSSGNEQFF. In DNA, the CDR3 is TGTGCCAGCAGCTTATACGACAGTTCGGGGAATGAGCAGTTCTTC.

This clonotype turned up a few times. The rearrangement uses TRBV6-2 or TRBV6-3 and TRBJ2-7, with 7 bases fitting TRBD2. After removal of 4 bases from V and 9 bases from J, the junction contained 12 bases not matched to a gene. The CDR3 has 14 residues. CDR1 and CDR2 from the germline V gene are MNHEY and SVGEGT. The CDR3 coding sequence is TGTGCCAGCAGTTGGGGGGGTGCCGGCGAGGGGCAGTACTTC. Its translation: CASSWGGAGEGQYF.

This clonotype was detected a few times. This rearrangement joins TRBV11-2 to TRBJ2-7, with unresolved D. The CDR3 is 13 residues long. Germline lookup yields CDR1 SGHAT and CDR2 FQNNGV. The V and J ends lost 0 bases and 4 bases respectively, with 7 bases between them. CDR3 residues: CASSLDQSYEQYF. The CDR3 DNA reads as TGTGCCAGCAGCTTAGATCAGAGTTACGAGCAGTACTTC.

Ten or more counts support this clonotype. The chain has TRBV15 and TRBJ2-1; TRBD2 matches at 13 bases. The CDR3 spans 20 residues. Per germline, CDR1 LNHNV and CDR2 YYDKDF (reference sequence). Losses at the gene ends were 0 bases for V and 8 bases for J; bases not matched to a gene: 16. DNA for the CDR3: TGTGCCACCAGCAGAGATGAGGTTTCTTTAGGACTAGCGGGAGTTGATGAGCAGTTCTTC. As protein: CATSRDEVSLGLAGVDEQFF.